Below, 27 T cell receptor beta chains from the same sample are listed, as sequenced in a study of CD8 T cells in Susac syndrome. When the RNA was reverse transcribed, random hexamers were used with an input of roughly 0.45 to 1 ug. TCRdb reanalysed the immunoSEQ multiplex PCR reads using MiXCR and keeps one entry per CDR3 protein. This table has some 180,000 distinct CDR3 sequences, over 85% appearing once. Material: CD4+ T cells from PBMCs. The source of these receptors is a human donor in good health.

The chain links TRBV12-3 or TRBV12-4 to TRBJ1-6; possible D gene TRBD1, 5 bases. The CDR3 has 14 residues. Trimming pared 1 base from V and 10 bases from J, leaving 11 bases between. The CDR3 nucleotides read TGTGCCAGCAGTTTAGGGGGCCCTTGGTCACCCCTCCACTTT. Its translation is CASSLGGPWSPLHF.

V usage is TRBV12-3 or TRBV12-4 and J usage is TRBJ2-7, with 11 positions matching TRBD2. The CDR3 is 15 amino acids. J gave up 3 bases and V 7 bases, and 8 bases lay outside the gene matches. The DNA of the CDR3 is TGTGCCAGCAAACGTACTAGCGGGGGCCACTACGAGCAGTACTTC. Encoded protein: CASKRTSGGHYEQYF.

The J gene is TRBJ1-2, the V gene TRBV5-6; 8 bases are shared with TRBD1. The V gene end was trimmed by 4 bases and the J gene end by 4 bases; junction bases not matched to a gene: 6. The germline CDR1 and CDR2 sequences are SGHDT and YYEEEE. The CDR3 has 14 residues. In nucleotides, the CDR3 is TGTGCCAGCAGCCCCGGACAGGGACTCTATGGCTACACCTTC. Encoded protein: CASSPGQGLYGYTF.

The rearrangement joins TRBV3-1 to TRBJ1-2, with D possibly being TRBD1 (5 bases). CDR1 and CDR2 (germline): LGHDT, YNNKEL (reference sequence). The CDR3 runs to 16 residues. V lost 3 bases and J lost 5, with 19 bases in between. CDR3: CASSHADPGRRYGYTF. CDR3 nucleotide sequence: TGTGCCAGCAGCCACGCCGATCCAGGGAGGCGGTATGGCTACACCTTC.

The chain combines TRBV19 with TRBJ2-7; unclear D gene. V was pared by 4 bases and J by 3 bases, with 10 bases between. The CDR3 totals 13 residues. Germline V gene data show CDR1 as LNHDA and CDR2 as SQIVND (reference sequence). The chain's CDR3 is CASSRAGSYEQYF. The CDR3 DNA reads TGTGCCAGTAGTAGGGCTGGCAGCTACGAGCAGTACTTC.

The chain uses TRBV20-1 and TRBJ2-1; D might be TRBD1 or TRBD2, each matching 6 bases. V lost 6 bases and J 10 bases, leaving 16 bases between the germline ends. Germline-derived CDR1 and CDR2 are DFQATT and SNEGSKA (reference sequence). The CDR3 runs to 12 residues. The CDR3 region has the DNA TGCAGTGCCGGGGGCTACCGGACCGAGCAGTTCTTC. This gives the protein CSAGGYRTEQFF.

This chain links TRBV5-4 with TRBJ1-4; maybe TRBD1 (5 bases). The V end lost 2 bases, the J end lost 8 bases, and 13 bases lay between the germline ends. Germline V gives CDR1 SGHNT, CDR2 YYREEE (reference sequence). CDR3 length equals 14 residues. The CDR3 region has the DNA TGTGCCAGCAGCTTCGGGGCTCGGGGAGAAAAACTGTTTTTT. It specifies CASSFGARGEKLFF.

The chain employs TRBV28 and TRBJ1-5; D may be TRBD1 (6 bases). V was shortened by 1 base and J by 7 bases, with 14 bases between the two germline ends. The CDR3 is made up of 15 amino acids. CDR1 MDHEN and CDR2 SYDVKM come from the germline V gene. CDR3 DNA: TGTGCCAGCAGTTTATCGGGGGGCGGGGGGCAGCCCCAGCATTTT. This sequence encodes CASSLSGGGGQPQHF.

For the CDR3, the DNA is TGTGCCAGCAGACCCCCCGGACAGGTGAATTCACCCCTCCACTTT. The encoded protein is CASRPPGQVNSPLHF. The chain employs TRBV6-5 and TRBJ1-6; 7 bases map to TRBD1. V was pared by 6 bases and J by 7 bases, with 9 bases of the junction left unmatched. This CDR3 spans 15 amino acids. CDR1 is MNHEY, CDR2 SVGAGI, per germline.

The genes are TRBV9 and TRBJ1-2; TRBD1 is a possible D gene (5 bases). From germline, CDR1 is SGDLS and CDR2 YYNGEE. CDR3 length: 14 residues. V was cut by 0 bases and J by 5 bases, with 11 bases left in between. The CDR3 region has the DNA TGTGCCAGCAGCGTAGCCGGGGACGGATATGGCTACACCTTC. It yields the protein CASSVAGDGYGYTF.

This chain joins TRBV4-1 and TRBJ2-6; the D is unclear. The CDR3 is 16 amino acids. V was pared by 1 base and J by 0 bases, with 7 bases between. The V gene's germline CDR1 is MGHRA and CDR2 YSYEKL. The CDR3 sequence is CASSQGWGSGANVLTF. The CDR3 bases are TGCGCCAGCAGCCAAGGGTGGGGCTCTGGGGCCAACGTCCTGACTTTC.

This clonotype is a singleton in its sample. The rearrangement uses TRBV23-1 and TRBJ2-2; possible D gene TRBD1, 6 bases. TRBV23-1 is filed as an ORF, its function uncertain. The CDR3 consists of 15 residues. Trimming removed 1 base from V and 4 bases from J, with 10 bases in between. The CDR3 region has the DNA TGCGCCAGCAGTCAATTTTGGACAGTCACCGGGGAGCTGTTTTTT. It yields the protein CASSQFWTVTGELFF.

The rearrangement uses TRBV7-2 and TRBJ2-2, with D perhaps TRBD1 or TRBD2 (5 bases each). The CDR3 has 15 residues. CDR1 SGHTA and CDR2 FQGNSA come from the germline V gene. V was trimmed by 4 bases and J by 4 bases, leaving 13 bases between them. For the CDR3, the DNA is TGTGCCAGCAGCTGGGACCAGGGAGTCACCGGGGAGCTGTTTTTT. Its translation: CASSWDQGVTGELFF.

This rearrangement joins TRBV9 to TRBJ1-1; D not resolved. Germline CDR1 is SGDLS and CDR2 is YYNGEE. The CDR3 spans 16 residues. V gave up 6 bases and J gave up 4 bases, with 22 bases separating them. The CDR3 DNA follows: TGTGCCAGCACCAAGGGTGCGGCCACTTGGGGCACTGAAGCTTTCTTT. Its protein is CASTKGAATWGTEAFF.

The chain has TRBV7-8 and TRBJ1-1; 7 bases line up with TRBD1. The CDR3 contains 14 residues. After removal of 4 bases from V and 5 bases from J, the junction contained 7 bases not matched to a gene. Germline assignment: CDR1 SGHVS and CDR2 FQNEAQ. The CDR3 region is CASSSIPGGTEAFF. CDR3 nucleotides: TGTGCCAGCAGCTCGATTCCAGGGGGAACTGAAGCTTTCTTT.

The chain combines TRBV12-3 or TRBV12-4 with TRBJ2-3, with TRBD2 as a possible D gene (7 bases). The CDR3 consists of 16 residues. V gave up 2 bases and J gave up 0 bases, with 12 bases separating them. CDR3 loop: CASSLTAGASTDTQYF. The CDR3 nucleotides read TGTGCCAGCAGTTTAACGGCGGGGGCGAGCACAGATACGCAGTATTTT.

The V gene is TRBV7-9, the J gene TRBJ2-1; D remains ambiguous. Germline V gene data show CDR1 as SEHNR and CDR2 as FQNEAQ (reference sequence). CDR3 size: 13 residues. Trimming removed 2 bases from V and 6 bases from J, with 8 bases in between. DNA of the CDR3: TGTGCCAGCAGCTTACAAGGGTTCAATGAGCAGTTCTTC. Protein: CASSLQGFNEQFF.

The chain carries TRBV13 and TRBJ2-4; 7 positions match TRBD1. The CDR3 is 13 residues long. In germline, CDR1 is PRHDT, CDR2 FYEKMQ (reference sequence). Trimming removed 8 bases from V and 7 bases from J; junction bases left unmatched: 8. The CDR3 spells CASSEQGLNIQYF. CDR3 nucleotides: TGTGCCAGCTCCGAACAGGGGCTGAACATTCAGTACTTC.

This clonotype appeared a single time. V gene TRBV28 combines with J gene TRBJ1-1; a possible D gene is TRBD1 (6 bases). CDR3 length: 14 amino acids. Trimming took 7 bases from V and 1 from J, leaving 13 bases between them. In germline, CDR1 is MDHEN, CDR2 SYDVKM. Here the CDR3 DNA reads TGTGCCAGCAACCCCGCGGGGGCGAACACTGAAGCTTTCTTT. Its translation: CASNPAGANTEAFF.

This clonotype was seen a handful of times. V gene TRBV2 combines with J gene TRBJ2-4, with D possibly being TRBD2 (6 bases). The length of the CDR3 is 13 residues. Trimming cost V 6 bases and J 7 bases, with 13 bases left between them. Looked up from germline, CDR1 is SNHLY and CDR2 is FYNNEI. The CDR3 region is CASSAGSPNIQYF. CDR3 DNA sequence: TGTGCCAGCAGCGCGGGGAGCCCCAACATTCAGTACTTC.

This clonotype was seen more than once but under ten times. The chain recombines TRBV3-1 with TRBJ1-1; D might be TRBD1 (5 bases). The germline CDR1 and CDR2 sequences are LGHDT and YNNKEL (reference sequence). V was pared by 4 bases and J by 1 base, with 7 bases between. The CDR3 has 13 amino acids. The CDR3 bases are TGTGCCAGCAGCCGAGGGGAGAACACTGAAGCTTTCTTT. It yields the protein CASSRGENTEAFF.

The chain joins TRBV15 to TRBJ2-1; unclear D gene. The V gene's germline CDR1 is LNHNV and CDR2 YYDKDF (reference sequence). The V end was cut by 0 bases, the J end by 9 bases, with 9 bases between. This CDR3 spans 13 amino acids. The CDR3 protein is CATSRDREGEQFF. The CDR3, as DNA: TGTGCCACCAGCAGAGATAGGGAAGGTGAGCAGTTCTTC.

The chain recombines TRBV28 with TRBJ2-3; 9 bases align to TRBD2. The CDR3 contains 16 residues. V lost 8 bases and J lost 2; bases outside the gene matches: 11. The germline gives CDR1 MDHEN, CDR2 SYDVKM. The CDR3: CASRGVLAGITDTQYF. CDR3 coding DNA: TGTGCCAGCCGGGGGGTGCTAGCGGGGATCACAGATACGCAGTATTTT.

This clonotype appeared once. The chain recombines TRBV12-3 or TRBV12-4 with TRBJ2-3; TRBD2 aligns across 10 bases. The CDR3 runs 16 residues. The J segment lost 7 bases and the V segment lost 7 bases, leaving 14 bases of the junction unmatched. CDR3 in DNA: TGTGCCAGCACCACTGAGGGGGCTAGCGGGGGAAATACGCAGTATTTT. Protein sequence: CASTTEGASGGNTQYF.

The J gene is TRBJ2-7, the V gene TRBV5-1; no reliable D call. Germline assignment: CDR1 SGHRS and CDR2 YFSETQ. V lost 0 bases, J lost 2 bases, and 9 bases lay in between. The CDR3 has 14 amino acids. CDR3 DNA sequence: TGCGCCAGCAGCTTGGAGGCAGGACCCTACGAGCAGTACTTC. It codes for CASSLEAGPYEQYF.

The V call is TRBV25-1, the J call TRBJ1-4; a weak D match, TRBD1 (6 bases). V was shortened by 5 bases and J by 7 bases, with 14 bases between the two germline ends. CDR3 length: 14 amino acids. Germline V gene data show CDR1 as MGHDK and CDR2 as SYGVNS. As DNA, the CDR3 is TGTGCCAGCAGTACCGGGACCAGGGGTGAAAAACTGTTTTTT. The encoded protein is CASSTGTRGEKLFF.

The chain links TRBV4-1 to TRBJ2-1, with TRBD2 as a possible D gene (5 bases). The V gene's germline CDR1 is MGHRA and CDR2 YSYEKL. V lost 3 bases, J lost 8 bases, and 14 bases lay in between. The CDR3 has 14 residues. CDR3 DNA sequence: TGCGCCAGCAGCCACTTACTAGTTTCGGATGAGCAGTTCTTC. It translates to CASSHLLVSDEQFF.